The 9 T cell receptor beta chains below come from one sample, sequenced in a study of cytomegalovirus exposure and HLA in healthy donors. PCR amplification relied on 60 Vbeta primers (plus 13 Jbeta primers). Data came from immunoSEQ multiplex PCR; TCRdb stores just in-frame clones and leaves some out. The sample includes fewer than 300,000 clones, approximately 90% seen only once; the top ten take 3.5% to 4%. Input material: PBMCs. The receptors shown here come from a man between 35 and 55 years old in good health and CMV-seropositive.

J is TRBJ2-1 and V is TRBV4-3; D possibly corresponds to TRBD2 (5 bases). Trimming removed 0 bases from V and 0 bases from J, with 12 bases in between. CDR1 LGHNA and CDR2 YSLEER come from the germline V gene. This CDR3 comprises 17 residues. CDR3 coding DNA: TGCGCCAGCAGCCAAGAGGAGGCGGGCCTCTCCTACAATGAGCAGTTCTTC. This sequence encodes CASSQEEAGLSYNEQFF.

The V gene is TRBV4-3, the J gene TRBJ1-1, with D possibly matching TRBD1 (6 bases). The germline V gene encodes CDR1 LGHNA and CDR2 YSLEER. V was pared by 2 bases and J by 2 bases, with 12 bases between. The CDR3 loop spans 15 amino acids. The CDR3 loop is CASSQSGDKNTEAFF. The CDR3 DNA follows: TGCGCCAGCAGCCAAAGCGGGGACAAAAACACTGAAGCTTTCTTT.

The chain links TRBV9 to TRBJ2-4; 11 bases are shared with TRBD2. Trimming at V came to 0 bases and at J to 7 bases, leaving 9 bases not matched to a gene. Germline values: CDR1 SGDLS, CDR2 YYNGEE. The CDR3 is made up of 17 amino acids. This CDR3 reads CASSVGRVASGRNIQYF. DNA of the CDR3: TGTGCCAGCAGCGTAGGGAGGGTGGCTAGCGGGAGGAACATTCAGTACTTC. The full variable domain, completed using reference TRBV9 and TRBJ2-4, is DSGVTQTPKHLITATGQRVTLRCSPRSGDLSVYWYQQSLDQGLQFLIQYYNGEERAKGNILERFSAQQFPDLHSELNLSSLELGDSALYFCASSVGRVASGRNIQYFGAGTRLSVL.

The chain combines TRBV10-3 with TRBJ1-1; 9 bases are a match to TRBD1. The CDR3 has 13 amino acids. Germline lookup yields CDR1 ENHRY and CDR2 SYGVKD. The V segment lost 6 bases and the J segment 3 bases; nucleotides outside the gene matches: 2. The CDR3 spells CAIRWTGDTEAFF. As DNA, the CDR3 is TGTGCCATCAGGTGGACAGGGGACACTGAAGCTTTCTTT.

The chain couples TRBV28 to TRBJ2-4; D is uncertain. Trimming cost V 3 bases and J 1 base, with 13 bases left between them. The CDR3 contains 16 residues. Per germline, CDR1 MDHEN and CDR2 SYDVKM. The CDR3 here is CASSFPSLRAKNIQYF. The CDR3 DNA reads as TGTGCCAGCAGTTTCCCCTCTCTCCGGGCCAAAAACATTCAGTACTTC.

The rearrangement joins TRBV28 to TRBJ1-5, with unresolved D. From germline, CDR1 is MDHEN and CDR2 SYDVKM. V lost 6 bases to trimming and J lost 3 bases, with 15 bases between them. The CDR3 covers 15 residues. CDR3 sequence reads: CASSRSEVNNQPQHF. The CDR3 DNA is TGTGCCAGCAGCCGCAGCGAGGTAAACAATCAGCCCCAGCATTTT. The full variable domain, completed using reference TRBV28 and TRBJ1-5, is DVKVTQSSRYLVKRTGEKVFLECVQDMDHENMFWYRQDPGLGLRLIYFSYDVKMKEKGDIPEGYSVSREKKERFSLILESASTNQTSMYLCASSRSEVNNQPQHFGDGTRLSIL.

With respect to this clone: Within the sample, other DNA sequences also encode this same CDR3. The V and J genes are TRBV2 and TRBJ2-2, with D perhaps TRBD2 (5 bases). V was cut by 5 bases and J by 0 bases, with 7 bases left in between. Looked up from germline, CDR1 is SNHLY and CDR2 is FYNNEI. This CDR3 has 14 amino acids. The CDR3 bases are TGTGCCAGCAGTCCCGGGGCGAACACCGGGGAGCTGTTTTTT. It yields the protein CASSPGANTGELFF. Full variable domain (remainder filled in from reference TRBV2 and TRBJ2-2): EPEVTQTPSHQVTQMGQEVILRCVPISNHLYFYWYRQILGQKVEFLVSFYNNEISEKSEIFDDQFSVERPDGSNFTLKIRSTKLEDSAMYFCASSPGANTGELFFGEGSRLTVL.

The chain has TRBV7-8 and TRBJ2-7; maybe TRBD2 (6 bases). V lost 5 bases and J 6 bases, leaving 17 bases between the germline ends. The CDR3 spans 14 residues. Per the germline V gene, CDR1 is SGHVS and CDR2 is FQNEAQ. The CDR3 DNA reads TGTGCCAGCAGCCACCAAGGGTTCGGGAGCGAGCAGTACTTC. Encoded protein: CASSHQGFGSEQYF.

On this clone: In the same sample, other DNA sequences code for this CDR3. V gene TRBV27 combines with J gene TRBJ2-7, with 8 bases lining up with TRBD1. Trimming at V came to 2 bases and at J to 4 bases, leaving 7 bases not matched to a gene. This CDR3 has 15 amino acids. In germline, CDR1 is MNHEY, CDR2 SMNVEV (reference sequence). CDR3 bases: TGTGCCAGCAGTTTAGTGGCAGGGGGCCGGTACGAGCAGTACTTC. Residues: CASSLVAGGRYEQYF.